This T cell receptor (beta chain) was sequenced in a study of CD8 T cells in Susac syndrome. About the research overall: Within the sequenced group of Susac syndrome patients, six showed active disease and 8 or 9 were in remission. At blood draw, Susac syndrome patients were therapy-naive, on corticosteroids, or on intravenous immunoglobulin alone.

V was trimmed by 10 bases and J by 0 bases, leaving 11 bases between them. CDR1 MDHEN and CDR2 SYDVKM come from the germline V gene. This CDR3 has 13 amino acids. An input of roughly 0.45 to 1 ug of RNA was subjected to reverse transcription using random hexamers. Multiplex PCR with immunoSEQ amplified the TCR beta CDR3 across 54 Vbeta and 13 Jbeta. TCRdb re-derived calls from the immunoSEQ multiplex PCR reads in MiXCR, one entry per CDR3 protein. The data show about 120,000 distinct CDR3 sequences, under 96% seen once. The chain has TRBV28 and TRBJ2-3; D unclear. This receptor was taken from a human donor with Susac syndrome. The sequenced sample consisted of CD4+ T cells from PBMCs. CDR3 bases: TGTGCCACCCACGGGCGGAGCACAGATACGCAGTATTTT. It specifies CATHGRSTDTQYF.